This T cell receptor (beta chain) comes out of a study of blood T cells in healthy people across ages. Alongside a J-beta primer mix, a sample-barcoded 5' primer served in a second PCR lasting roughly 7 to 11 cycles. Every cDNA molecule carried a tag from a template-switch adaptor bearing 12 random nucleotides. Each CDR3 protein is one row after TCRdb ran MiXCR on the 5' RACE reads. The profile covers about 930,000 distinct CDR3 sequences, with almost 30% appearing a single time and roughly 10% taken by the ten largest. The V gene's germline CDR1 is DFQATT and CDR2 SNEGSKA (reference sequence). The CDR3 runs to 14 residues. The V gene lost 6 bases and the J gene lost 3 bases, with 17 bases spanning the gap. This clonotype was picked up a small number of times. The same sample was also used in a study of T cells of mothers and their children.

The source is a woman aged 40 to 50 in good health. V usage is TRBV20-1 and J usage is TRBJ1-1; D is perhaps TRBD1 (5 bases). The sequencing sample was made of blood. CDR3 sequence (DNA): TGCAGTGCCCGAGTATCAGGGTCGGACACTGAAGCTTTCTTT. It codes for CSARVSGSDTEAFF.